The clone carrying this T cell receptor beta chain appeared a few times. The target antigen is unknown. Assay used: immunoSEQ multiplex PCR; TCRdb lists only in-frame clones, some missing. Of under 4,500 clones listed, roughly two thirds are singletons. Deletions cut 7 bases from V and 5 bases from J, with 18 bases between. This CDR3 has 15 residues. Per germline, CDR1 SNHLY and CDR2 FYNNEI. Cells were frozen in aliquots of around 490,000, and one aliquot per fraction was sequenced. The data were taken from a study of coeliac disease. Across the study: Without high-resolution HLA typing, biased TRBV7-2 usage was examined as a proof of principle. Study observations and caveats: Most TRB amino acid sequences occurred in only one sample. In active celiac disease, intraepithelial and lamina propria TRB and TRG repertoires were less clonal than controls.

This sequence joins TRBV2 and TRBJ2-1, with D possibly matching TRBD2 (7 bases). The TCR was taken from a man aged 70 or older with active celiac disease. The sample taken for sequencing was intraepithelial lymphocytes from the gut. CDR3 region: CASIEGGLPNNEQFF. For the CDR3, the DNA is TGTGCCAGCATCGAAGGGGGACTACCGAACAATGAGCAGTTCTTC. The full variable domain, its missing parts supplied by reference TRBV2 and TRBJ2-1, is EPEVTQTPSHQVTQMGQEVILRCVPISNHLYFYWYRQILGQKVEFLVSFYNNEISEKSEIFDDQFSVERPDGSNFTLKIRSTKLEDSAMYFCASIEGGLPNNEQFFGPGTRLTVL.